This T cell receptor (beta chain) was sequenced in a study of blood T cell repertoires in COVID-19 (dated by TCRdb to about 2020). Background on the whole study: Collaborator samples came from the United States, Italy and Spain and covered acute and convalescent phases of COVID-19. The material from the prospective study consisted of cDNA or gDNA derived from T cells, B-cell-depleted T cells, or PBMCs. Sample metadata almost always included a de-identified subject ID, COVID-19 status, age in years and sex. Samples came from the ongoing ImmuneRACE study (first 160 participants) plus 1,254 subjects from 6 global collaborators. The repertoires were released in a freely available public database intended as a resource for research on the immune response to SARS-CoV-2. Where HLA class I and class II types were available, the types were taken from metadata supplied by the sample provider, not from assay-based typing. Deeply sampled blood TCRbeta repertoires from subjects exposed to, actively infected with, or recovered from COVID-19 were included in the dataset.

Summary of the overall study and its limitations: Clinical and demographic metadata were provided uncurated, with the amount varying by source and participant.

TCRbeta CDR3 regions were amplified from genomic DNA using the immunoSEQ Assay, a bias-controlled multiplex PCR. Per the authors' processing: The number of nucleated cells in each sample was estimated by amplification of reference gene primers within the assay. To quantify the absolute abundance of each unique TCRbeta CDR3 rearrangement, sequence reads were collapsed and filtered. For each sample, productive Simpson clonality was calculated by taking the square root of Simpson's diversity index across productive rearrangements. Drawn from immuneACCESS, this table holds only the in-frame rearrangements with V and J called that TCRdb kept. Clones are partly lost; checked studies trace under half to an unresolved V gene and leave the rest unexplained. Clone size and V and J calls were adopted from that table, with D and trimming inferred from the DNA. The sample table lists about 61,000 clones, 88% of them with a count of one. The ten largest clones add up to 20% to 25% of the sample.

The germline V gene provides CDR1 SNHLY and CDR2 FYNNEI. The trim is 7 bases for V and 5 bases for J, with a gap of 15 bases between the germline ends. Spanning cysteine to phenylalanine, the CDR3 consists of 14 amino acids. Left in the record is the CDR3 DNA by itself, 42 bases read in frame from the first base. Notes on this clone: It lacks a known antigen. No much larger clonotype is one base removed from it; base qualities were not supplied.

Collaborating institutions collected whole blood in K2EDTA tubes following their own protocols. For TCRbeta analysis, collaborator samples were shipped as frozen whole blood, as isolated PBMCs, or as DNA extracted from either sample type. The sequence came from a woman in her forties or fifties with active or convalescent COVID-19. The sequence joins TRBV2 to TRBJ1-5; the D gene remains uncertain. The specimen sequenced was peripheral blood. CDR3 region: CASMRENLDQPQHF. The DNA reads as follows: TGTGCCAGCATGAGGGAGAACCTGGATCAGCCCCAGCATTTT. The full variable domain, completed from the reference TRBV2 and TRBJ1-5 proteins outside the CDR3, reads EPEVTQTPSHQVTQMGQEVILRCVPISNHLYFYWYRQILGQKVEFLVSFYNNEISEKSEIFDDQFSVERPDGSNFTLKIRSTKLEDSAMYFCASMRENLDQPQHFGDGTRLSIL.